This entry lists 20 T cell receptor beta chains sequenced from one sample in a study of shared clonotypes between healthy human individuals. This table comes from immunoSEQ multiplex PCR, and its TCRdb copy is limited to in-frame clones, with some not included. Among a few million clones, 93% were seen once, and the ten largest hold about 1.7%. CD45RO-negative cells were positively selected for CCR7, leaving out terminally differentiated effector memory CD45RA+ cells. Sequenced: naive CD8+ T cells from PBMCs. The source of these receptors is a man aged 18 to 29 in good health. Some clones in this sample may be carry-over from other donors' samples.

The rearrangement uses TRBV13 and TRBJ2-5; a possible D gene is TRBD1 (5 bases). The CDR3 totals 15 residues. Germline V gene sequence: CDR1 PRHDT, CDR2 FYEKMQ (reference sequence). V shed 2 bases and J shed 3 bases, with 13 bases lying between them. The CDR3 DNA reads as TGTGCCAGCAGCTTATCTTACAGGATAGAAGAGACCCAGTACTTC. Protein: CASSLSYRIEETQYF. Full variable domain (missing parts from reference TRBV13 and TRBJ2-5): AAGVIQSPRHLIKEKRETATLKCYPIPRHDTVYWYQQGPGQDPQFLISFYEKMQSDKGSIPDRFSAQQFSDYHSELNMSSLELGDSALYFCASSLSYRIEETQYFGPGTRLLVL.

V usage is TRBV7-8 and J usage is TRBJ1-5; 9 bases are shared with TRBD1. The V gene end was trimmed by 5 bases and the J gene end by 4 bases; junction bases not matched to a gene: 15. Per germline, CDR1 SGHVS and CDR2 FQNEAQ. The CDR3 has 18 amino acids. The CDR3 nucleotides are TGTGCCAGCAGCGGGCGAGTGGGGACAGGGTTTTTGAATCAGCCCCAGCATTTT. Its protein product is CASSGRVGTGFLNQPQHF.

The CDR3 sequence: CASSVHRVDEQFF. CDR3 DNA: TGTGCCAGCAGCGTACACAGGGTGGATGAGCAGTTCTTC. The chain couples TRBV25-1 to TRBJ2-1, with D perhaps matching TRBD1 (6 bases). The CDR3 is 13 residues long. V was shortened by 6 bases and J by 8 bases, with 14 bases between the two germline ends. The germline CDR1 and CDR2 sequences are MGHDK and SYGVNS.

The chain links TRBV29-1 to TRBJ1-1; no definite D call. The V and J ends lost 1 base and 10 bases respectively, with 10 bases between them. CDR1 and CDR2 (germline): SQVTM, ANQGSEA. The CDR3 contains 11 residues. CDR3 sequence: CSVEVGLGAFF. The CDR3 DNA follows: TGCAGCGTTGAAGTAGGGCTGGGAGCTTTCTTT.

The V and J genes are TRBV25-1 and TRBJ1-2, with 8 bases fitting TRBD1. The J segment lost 6 bases and the V segment lost 8 bases, leaving 5 bases of the junction unmatched. Germline CDR1 reads MGHDK; CDR2 reads SYGVNS. The CDR3 runs 12 residues. In DNA, the CDR3 is TGTGCCAGCGCGGGACAGGCCCATGGCTACACCTTC. Residues: CASAGQAHGYTF.

This clone appeared a single time. The chain combines TRBV6-1 with TRBJ2-7; TRBD2 is a possible D gene (6 bases). The CDR3 is made up of 14 amino acids. Trimming cost V 3 bases and J 0 bases, with 9 bases left between them. Germline values: CDR1 MNHNS, CDR2 SASEGT. CDR3 DNA sequence: TGTGCCAGCAGTGACCGGGAGAGCTCCTACGAGCAGTACTTC. Translated, it gives CASSDRESSYEQYF.

J is TRBJ2-1 and V is TRBV7-8; D is ambiguous. V gave up 5 bases and J gave up 10 bases, with 18 bases separating them. The CDR3 is 14 residues long. Germline CDR1 SGHVS, CDR2 FQNEAQ. The CDR3 loop is CASSPPESIIEQFF. CDR3 nucleotides: TGTGCCAGCAGCCCACCGGAGTCTATCATAGAGCAGTTCTTC.

The chain is built from TRBV6-5 and TRBJ2-7, with 7 positions matching TRBD2. Germline-derived CDR1 and CDR2 are MNHEY and SVGAGI. The J segment lost 1 base and the V segment lost 2 bases, leaving 2 bases of the junction unmatched. The CDR3 is 14 residues long. The CDR3 protein is CASSYRDYSYEQYF. Here the CDR3 DNA reads TGTGCCAGCAGTTACAGGGACTATTCCTACGAGCAGTACTTC.

V gene TRBV7-9 combines with J gene TRBJ1-1; D is perhaps TRBD1 (6 bases). V gave up 7 bases and J gave up 8 bases, with 11 bases separating them. Germline V gene sequence: CDR1 SEHNR, CDR2 FQNEAQ (reference sequence). The CDR3 runs 11 residues. The CDR3 nucleotides read TGTGCCAGCACGGGGGCTGTGGAAGCTTTCTTT. Its protein is CASTGAVEAFF.

Concerning this clone: Other DNA sequences in the same sample also yield this CDR3. The V gene is TRBV9, the J gene TRBJ2-2; perhaps TRBD1 as D (6 bases). The CDR3 is made up of 14 amino acids. Per germline, CDR1 SGDLS and CDR2 YYNGEE. The ends were cut back, 0 bases at V and 4 bases at J, with 7 bases in the middle. CDR3 residues: CASSVGGGTGELFF. In DNA form, the CDR3 reads TGTGCCAGCAGCGTAGGAGGGGGCACCGGGGAGCTGTTTTTT.

The CDR3 nucleotides are TGTGCCAGCAGCTCACGGGACAAACCTTTTAAAGAGCAGTACTTC. Amino acids: CASSSRDKPFKEQYF. The chain carries TRBV7-9 and TRBJ2-7; D is perhaps TRBD1 (6 bases). The length of the CDR3 is 15 residues. V lost 4 bases to trimming and J lost 7 bases, with 20 bases between them. Per germline, CDR1 SEHNR and CDR2 FQNEAQ (reference sequence).

The chain recombines TRBV2 with TRBJ2-1; 12 bases align to TRBD2. With V trimmed by 4 bases and J by 1 base, 5 bases remained unmatched. CDR1 is SNHLY and CDR2 is FYNNEI in the germline V gene. CDR3 length equals 17 residues. The chain's CDR3 is CASSAGTSGLSYNEQFF. CDR3 sequence (DNA): TGTGCCAGCAGTGCTGGGACTAGCGGGCTATCCTACAATGAGCAGTTCTTC.

This clone is a singleton in its sample. The V call is TRBV9, the J call TRBJ2-2, with 8 bases aligning to TRBD1. This CDR3 is built from 15 residues. Trimming took 6 bases from V and 3 from J; bases not matched to a gene: 7. Per the germline V gene, CDR1 is SGDLS and CDR2 is YYNGEE. The CDR3 DNA follows: TGTGCCAGCAACTGGCCGGGACAGGACACCGGGGAGCTGTTTTTT. Residues: CASNWPGQDTGELFF.

The chain carries TRBV13 and TRBJ2-1; 10 bases align to TRBD2. With 5 bases clipped from V and 9 bases from J, the junction kept 4 bases outside the gene matches. The germline gives CDR1 PRHDT, CDR2 FYEKMQ (reference sequence). The CDR3 sequence is 13 residues long. The CDR3 loop is CASSPRLAGEQFF. CDR3 bases: TGTGCCAGCAGCCCCCGACTAGCGGGTGAGCAGTTCTTC.

This chain uses TRBV14 with TRBJ2-7; 7 bases fit TRBD2. The ends lost 1 base at V and 2 bases at J; junction bases unmatched: 11. Per the germline V gene, CDR1 is SGHDN and CDR2 is FVKESK. This CDR3 contains 17 residues. The CDR3 bases are TGTGCCAGCAGCCAAGTCGGTTTTGCCGGACTAGCCTACGAGCAGTACTTC. Translated, it gives CASSQVGFAGLAYEQYF.

This rearrangement joins TRBV19 to TRBJ2-2; no clear D. V was shortened by 6 bases and J by 7 bases, with 18 bases between the two germline ends. Germline assignment: CDR1 LNHDA and CDR2 SQIVND (reference sequence). This CDR3 spans 15 amino acids. The CDR3 spells CASSLLLAVFGELFF. CDR3 sequence (DNA): TGTGCCAGTAGCCTCCTCCTGGCGGTTTTCGGGGAGCTGTTTTTT.

The chain is built from TRBV29-1 and TRBJ2-7, with TRBD1 as a possible D gene (6 bases). CDR1 and CDR2 from the germline V gene are SQVTM and ANQGSEA. The CDR3 sequence is 11 residues long. Between the trimmed V and J ends, which lost 7 bases and 2 bases, there was a span of 9 bases. The CDR3 reads CSGRTAYEQYF. In DNA, the CDR3 is TGCAGCGGGCGGACAGCCTACGAGCAGTACTTC.

The chain links TRBV11-2 to TRBJ2-6; TRBD1 is a possible D gene (6 bases). V was trimmed by 8 bases and J by 1 base, leaving 21 bases between them. Germline CDR1 reads SGHAT; CDR2 reads FQNNGV. The CDR3 covers 18 residues. The CDR3, as DNA: TGTGCCAGCCGGTCGGGCAGGGGCTTTGAATCTGGGGCCAACGTCCTGACTTTC. It is translated as CASRSGRGFESGANVLTF. Filled out from reference TRBV11-2 and TRBJ2-6, the complete variable domain reads EAGVAQSPRYKIIEKRQSVAFWCNPISGHATLYWYQQILGQGPKLLIQFQNNGVVDDSQLPKDRFSAERLKGVDSTLKIQPAKLEDSAVYLCASRSGRGFESGANVLTFGAGSRLTVL.

The chain couples TRBV19 to TRBJ2-7; tentatively, D is TRBD2 (6 bases). The CDR3 is 14 residues long. The germline V gene has CDR1 LNHDA and CDR2 SQIVND (reference sequence). V gave up 4 bases and J gave up 7 bases, with 17 bases separating them. The CDR3 nucleotides are TGTGCCAGTAGTACCGGGACTGCCTCTCGGGAGCAGTACTTC. Translated, it gives CASSTGTASREQYF.

The rearrangement joins TRBV11-2 to TRBJ2-7, with D unresolved. This CDR3 contains 14 residues. Germline V CDR1 and CDR2: SGHAT, FQNNGV. Trimming took off 5 bases at V and 2 bases at J, with 13 bases between the two ends. CDR3 region: CASSPPSLPYEQYF. CDR3 coding DNA: TGTGCCAGCAGCCCCCCCTCGTTGCCCTACGAGCAGTACTTC. The full variable domain, rest sourced from reference TRBV11-2 and TRBJ2-7, is EAGVAQSPRYKIIEKRQSVAFWCNPISGHATLYWYQQILGQGPKLLIQFQNNGVVDDSQLPKDRFSAERLKGVDSTLKIQPAKLEDSAVYLCASSPPSLPYEQYFGPGTRLTVT.